These 11 T cell receptor beta chains were sequenced from one sample in a study of blood T cell repertoires in COVID-19. Here immunoSEQ multiplex PCR was the method, and the copy in TCRdb shows in-frame clones only, minus some. Here the sample spans about 180,000 clones, 75% to 90% being singletons. The source material was PBMCs or T cells enriched from blood (not recorded which). These receptors all come from a woman aged 40 to 50 with acute COVID-19.

The rearrangement links TRBV29-1 to TRBJ2-1; D gene uncertain. Germline V gene lookup returns CDR1 SQVTM and CDR2 ANQGSEA. The V end lost 5 bases, the J end lost 0 bases, and 5 bases lay between the germline ends. The CDR3 runs 12 residues. CDR3 region: CSVPSSYNEQFF. For the CDR3, the DNA is TGCAGCGTTCCGAGCTCCTACAATGAGCAGTTCTTC.

The V and J genes are TRBV19 and TRBJ2-1; TRBD1 agrees at 11 bases. CDR1 is LNHDA and CDR2 is SQIVND in the germline V gene (reference sequence). The length of the CDR3 is 15 residues. Germline trimming cut 5 bases from V and 8 bases from J; bases unmatched to any gene: 8. CDR3 bases: TGTGCCAGTAGTGCCCCGGGACAGGGGGGTGATGAGCAGTTCTTC. Its protein product is CASSAPGQGGDEQFF.

The chain links TRBV15 to TRBJ1-2; D may be TRBD1 (6 bases). Trimming removed 0 bases from V and 3 bases from J, with 14 bases in between. The CDR3 runs 16 residues. CDR1 and CDR2 (germline): LNHNV, YYDKDF (reference sequence). CDR3 sequence: CATSRDVRNRDYGYTF. CDR3 DNA sequence: TGTGCCACCAGCAGAGATGTTCGGAACAGGGACTATGGCTACACCTTC.

This chain connects TRBV11-2 to TRBJ2-3, with no clear D. Germline CDR1 and CDR2: SGHAT and FQNNGV. V was pared by 4 bases and J by 0 bases, with 11 bases between. This CDR3 is built from 15 residues. The CDR3 DNA reads TGTGCCAGCAGCTATGGCGGTGCTAGCACAGATACGCAGTATTTT. Its translation is CASSYGGASTDTQYF.

The chain carries TRBV5-1 and TRBJ1-5; 7 bases are shared with TRBD1. With V trimmed by 0 bases and J by 6 bases, 6 bases remained unmatched. The length of the CDR3 is 15 residues. Germline V gives CDR1 SGHRS, CDR2 YFSETQ. CDR3 region: CASSLGTGGLQPQHF. CDR3 nucleotide sequence: TGCGCCAGCAGCTTGGGGACAGGTGGGCTTCAGCCCCAGCATTTT.

V and J are TRBV20-1 and TRBJ1-1; D is perhaps TRBD1 (6 bases). Trimming removed 3 bases at V and 2 bases at J, with 10 bases between. There are 13 residues in the CDR3. Germline CDR1 DFQATT, CDR2 SNEGSKA (reference sequence). The CDR3: CSASTGPNTEAFF. The CDR3 DNA reads TGCAGTGCTAGTACAGGGCCAAACACTGAAGCTTTCTTT.

The chain carries TRBV24-1 and TRBJ2-7; 13 bases map to TRBD2. Germline V gene lookup returns CDR1 KGHDR and CDR2 SFDVKD. This CDR3 spans 18 amino acids. V shed 4 bases and J 0 bases; nucleotides not matched to a gene: 8. The CDR3 DNA follows: TGTGCCACCAGTGAAATCGGACTAGCGGGAGCCTCCTCCTACGAGCAGTACTTC. Encoded protein: CATSEIGLAGASSYEQYF.

The genes are TRBV5-5 and TRBJ2-1; 10 nucleotides align to TRBD2. Germline loops: CDR1 SGHKS, CDR2 YYEKEE (reference sequence). The CDR3 runs 15 residues. The V segment lost 5 bases and the J segment 2 bases; nucleotides outside the gene matches: 4. CDR3 sequence reads: CASSPLAGAYNEQFF. As DNA, the CDR3 is TGTGCCAGCAGTCCCCTAGCGGGGGCCTACAATGAGCAGTTCTTC.

This clone was observed a single time. V and J are TRBV2 and TRBJ2-3, with 9 bases identical to TRBD2. Germline assignment: CDR1 SNHLY and CDR2 FYNNEI. The CDR3 extends over 14 amino acids. With 6 bases clipped from V and 4 bases from J, the junction kept 5 bases outside the gene matches. The CDR3 region is CASRPSGAPDTQYF. The CDR3 nucleotides are TGTGCCAGCAGGCCTAGCGGGGCCCCAGATACGCAGTATTTT.

With respect to this clone: At the DNA level, this CDR3 is encoded by other sequences in the same sample as well. The rearrangement joins TRBV12-1 to TRBJ2-1; no DNA check was done on the table's D call, TRBD2. TRBV12-1 is described as a pseudogene. This CDR3 spans 19 amino acids. As DNA, the CDR3 is TGTGCCAGCAGCCACGGCCCAGCGGGGGGGCGAATGGCTTACAATGAGCAGTTCTTC. Its protein is CASSHGPAGGRMAYNEQFF.

The chain joins TRBV5-4 to TRBJ2-7; 8 nucleotides agree with TRBD2. Germline values: CDR1 SGHNT, CDR2 YYREEE (reference sequence). The CDR3 contains 16 residues. V was pared by 0 bases and J by 6 bases, with 11 bases of the junction left unmatched. DNA for the CDR3: TGTGCCAGCAGCTTGGCCACTAGCGGAATCCCCTTCGAGCAGTACTTC. Amino acid sequence: CASSLATSGIPFEQYF.